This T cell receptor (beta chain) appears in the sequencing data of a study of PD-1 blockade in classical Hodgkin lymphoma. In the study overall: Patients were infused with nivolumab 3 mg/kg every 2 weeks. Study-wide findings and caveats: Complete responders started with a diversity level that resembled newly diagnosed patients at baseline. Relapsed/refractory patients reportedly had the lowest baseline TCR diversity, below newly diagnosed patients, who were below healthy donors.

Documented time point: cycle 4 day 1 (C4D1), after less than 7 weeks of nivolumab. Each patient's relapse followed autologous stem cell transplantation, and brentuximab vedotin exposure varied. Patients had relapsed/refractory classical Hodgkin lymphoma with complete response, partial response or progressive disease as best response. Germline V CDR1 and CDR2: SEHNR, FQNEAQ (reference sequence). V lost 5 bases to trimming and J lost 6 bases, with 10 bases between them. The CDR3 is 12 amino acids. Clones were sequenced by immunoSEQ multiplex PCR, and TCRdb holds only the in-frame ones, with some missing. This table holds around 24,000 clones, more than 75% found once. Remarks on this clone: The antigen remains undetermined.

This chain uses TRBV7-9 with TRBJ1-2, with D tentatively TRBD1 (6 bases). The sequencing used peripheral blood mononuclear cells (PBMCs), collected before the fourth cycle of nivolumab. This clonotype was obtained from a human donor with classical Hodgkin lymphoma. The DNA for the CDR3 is TGTGCCAGCAGCGGCGGGACAAATGGCTACACCTTC. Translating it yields CASSGGTNGYTF.